These 7 T cell receptor beta chains originate from one sample sequenced in a study of blood T cell repertoires in COVID-19. Clones were sequenced by immunoSEQ multiplex PCR, and TCRdb holds only the in-frame ones, with some missing. The sample has approximately 230,000 clones, approximately 90% seen once. Sequenced sample: peripheral blood. The source is a man aged 30 to 39 who had recovered from COVID-19.

The chain uses TRBV3-1 (or the pseudogene TRBV3-2) and TRBJ2-2, with D possibly matching TRBD2 (6 bases). CDR1 LGHDT and CDR2 YNNKEL come from the germline V gene (reference sequence). The CDR3 is made up of 17 amino acids. Trimming removed 4 bases from V and 4 bases from J, with 19 bases in between. As DNA, the CDR3 is TGTGCCAGCAGCCCGCTCCCCCCGACTAGTCCCACCGGGGAGCTGTTTTTT. This codes for CASSPLPPTSPTGELFF.

CDR3 amino acids: CATSDQGSQETQYF. The CDR3, as DNA: TGTGCCACCAGTGATCAGGGGTCCCAAGAGACCCAGTACTTC. The chain is built from TRBV24-1 and TRBJ2-5; possibly TRBD1 for D (6 bases). The V and J ends lost 3 bases and 1 base respectively, with 8 bases between them. The germline V gene has CDR1 KGHDR and CDR2 SFDVKD. The CDR3 is 14 amino acids.

V is TRBV19 and J is TRBJ1-5; unclear D gene. Germline CDR1 and CDR2: LNHDA and SQIVND (reference sequence). The CDR3 length is 13 residues. Between the trimmed V and J ends, which lost 9 bases and 3 bases, there was a span of 12 bases. CDR3: CASSGLVNQPQHF. In nucleotides, the CDR3 is TGTGCCAGCTCCGGCCTAGTCAATCAGCCCCAGCATTTT.

V is TRBV4-2 and J is TRBJ2-7, with D unresolved. The CDR3 length is 13 residues. The germline gives CDR1 LGHNA, CDR2 YNFKEQ. V gave up 1 base and J gave up 0 bases, with 4 bases separating them. The CDR3 sequence is CASSQGLSYEQYF. The CDR3, as DNA: TGTGCCAGCAGCCAAGGGCTCTCCTACGAGCAGTACTTC.

This clone has only one observation. CDR3 sequence (DNA): TGTGCCACGCGGGTCGAGGGGGACTACTACGAGCAGTACTTC. This sequence encodes CATRVEGDYYEQYF. The chain carries TRBV24-1 and TRBJ2-7; weak D call: TRBD2 (7 bases). Per the germline V gene, CDR1 is KGHDR and CDR2 is SFDVKD. With 10 bases removed from V and 3 bases from J, the gap between germline ends came to 18 bases. The CDR3 runs 14 residues.

V usage is TRBV6-4 and J usage is TRBJ2-1; tentative D call: TRBD2 (5 bases). The V gene's germline CDR1 is MRHNA and CDR2 SNTAGT. V was pared by 8 bases and J by 3 bases, with 11 bases between. The CDR3 runs 13 residues. CDR3 coding DNA: TGTGCCAGCGCTGGAGGAGACTACAATGAGCAGTTCTTC. Protein product: CASAGGDYNEQFF.

The chain carries TRBV19 and TRBJ1-1; D is possibly TRBD1 (6 bases). Germline loops: CDR1 LNHDA, CDR2 SQIVND (reference sequence). The CDR3 spans 13 residues. V was cut by 4 bases and J by 6 bases, with 12 bases left in between. In DNA form, the CDR3 reads TGTGCCAGTAGTACGGACAGCTTTTCTGAAGCTTTCTTT. It encodes CASSTDSFSEAFF. Full variable domain (outside the CDR3, taken from reference TRBV19 and TRBJ1-1): DGGITQSPKYLFRKEGQNVTLSCEQNLNHDAMYWYRQDPGQGLRLIYYSQIVNDFQKGDIAEGYSVSREKKESFPLTVTSAQKNPTAFYLCASSTDSFSEAFFGQGTRLTVV.